One sample yielded the 20 T cell receptor beta chains listed below, sequenced in a study of radiotherapy plus CTLA-4 blockade in lung cancer. The data were produced by immunoSEQ multiplex PCR, yet TCRdb's version contains in-frame clones alone and is incomplete. The sample has roughly 92,000 clones; 70% to 90% are singletons. Sequenced here: peripheral blood, sampled from a patient treated with radiotherapy plus ipilimumab. Source of these receptors: a human donor with non-small cell lung cancer who had a partial response to radiotherapy plus ipilimumab.

In this sample, this clone turned up a few times. The V call is TRBV2, the J call TRBJ1-3; D remains unclear. The CDR3 contains 14 residues. Germline values: CDR1 SNHLY, CDR2 FYNNEI. V lost 4 bases to trimming and J lost 2 bases, with 9 bases between them. The CDR3 here is CASSGPVAGNTIYF. The CDR3 DNA is TGTGCCAGCAGTGGCCCGGTTGCTGGAAACACCATATATTTT.

DNA for the CDR3: TGTGCCTGGTTAGCCAGCTCGGTTGAGCAGTTCTTC. Its protein product is CAWLASSVEQFF. The chain couples TRBV30 to TRBJ2-1; D unresolved. CDR3 length: 12 amino acids. CDR1 is GTSNPN and CDR2 is SVGIG in the germline V gene (reference sequence). The V gene lost 5 bases and the J gene lost 9 bases, with 14 bases spanning the gap. The variable domain in full, with the rest retrieved from reference TRBV30 and TRBJ2-1, is SQTIHQWPATLVQPVGSPLSLECTVEGTSNPNLYWYRQAAGRGLQLLFYSVGIGQISSEVPQNLSASRPQDRQFILSSKKLLLSDSGFYLCAWLASSVEQFFGPGTRLTVL.

This clone was recorded only once. One junction end disagrees with the germline gene, perhaps due to a read error. The rearrangement links TRBV18 to TRBJ2-5; TRBD1 might be the D (6 bases). CDR3 size: 16 residues. The V gene's germline CDR1 is KGHSH and CDR2 LQKENI. CDR3 coding DNA: TGTGCCAGCTCACCCATAGGACCACAGGGCCAAGCGACCCAGTACTTC. It translates to CASSPIGPQGQATQYF.

This rearrangement joins TRBV5-1 to TRBJ1-3, with 7 bases aligning to TRBD1. V shed 6 bases and J 5 bases; nucleotides not matched to a gene: 8. This CDR3 has 14 amino acids. Germline-derived CDR1 and CDR2 are SGHRS and YFSETQ. The CDR3 loop is CASTETGSRNTIYF. CDR3 coding DNA: TGCGCCAGCACCGAGACAGGGAGCAGAAACACCATATATTTT. Full variable domain (rest looked up from reference TRBV5-1 and TRBJ1-3): KAGVTQTPRYLIKTRGQQVTLSCSPISGHRSVSWYQQTPGQGLQFLFEYFSETQRNKGNFPGRFSGRQFSNSRSEMNVSTLELGDSALYLCASTETGSRNTIYFGEGSWLTVV.

V usage is TRBV5-1 and J usage is TRBJ2-2; 8 bases match TRBD2. The CDR3 consists of 18 residues. With V trimmed by 4 bases and J by 2 bases, 13 bases remained unmatched. In germline, CDR1 is SGHRS, CDR2 YFSETQ. In DNA, the CDR3 is TGCGCCAGCAGCCGAGGAAAGTGGACTAGCCCCAACACCGGGGAGCTGTTTTTT. It codes for CASSRGKWTSPNTGELFF.

The chain has TRBV30 and TRBJ2-5; 7 nucleotides agree with TRBD2. With 8 bases clipped from V and 5 bases from J, the junction kept 8 bases outside the gene matches. Looked up from germline, CDR1 is GTSNPN and CDR2 is SVGIG (reference sequence). The CDR3 runs to 12 residues. The CDR3 nucleotides are TGTGCCCGGGGGGATCGGTACGAGACCCAGTACTTC. This translates into CARGDRYETQYF.

The chain couples TRBV2 to TRBJ1-1, with 7 bases aligning to TRBD1. This CDR3 contains 15 residues. With 6 bases clipped from V and 3 bases from J, the junction kept 10 bases outside the gene matches. Per germline, CDR1 SNHLY and CDR2 FYNNEI. The chain's CDR3 is CASSPTRTGDTEAFF. The CDR3, as DNA: TGTGCCAGCAGCCCCACTCGGACAGGCGACACTGAAGCTTTCTTT.

This rearrangement joins TRBV28 to TRBJ2-2; the D is unclear. There are 13 residues in the CDR3. V was pared by 8 bases and J by 0 bases, with 7 bases between. Germline assignment: CDR1 MDHEN and CDR2 SYDVKM. The CDR3 protein is CASGTANTGELFF. The CDR3 region has the DNA TGTGCCAGCGGCACAGCGAACACCGGGGAGCTGTTTTTT.

The gene calls are TRBV6-5 and TRBJ1-5; D possibly corresponds to TRBD1 (5 bases). Germline CDR1 is MNHEY and CDR2 is SVGAGI. The V gene lost 5 bases and the J gene lost 3 bases, with 11 bases spanning the gap. The CDR3 length is 14 residues. The CDR3 bases are TGTGCCAGCAGTGTGACAGCATTCAATCAGCCCCAGCATTTT. Translating it yields CASSVTAFNQPQHF.

V usage is TRBV11-2 and J usage is TRBJ1-1; the D is unclear. The germline CDR1 and CDR2 sequences are SGHAT and FQNNGV. The CDR3 consists of 14 residues. Trimming cost V 6 bases and J 4 bases, with 15 bases left between them. This CDR3 is CASSPGDGSTEAFF. CDR3 DNA sequence: TGTGCCAGCAGTCCGGGAGACGGTAGCACTGAAGCTTTCTTT.

This clone was observed once. This sequence joins TRBV10-1 and TRBJ2-3; 9 bases align to TRBD2. The CDR3 is 16 residues long. Per germline, CDR1 WNHNN and CDR2 SYGVQD (reference sequence). J was trimmed by 3 bases and V by 2 bases; bases with no gene match: 6. The chain's CDR3 is CASSEPTSGCTDTQYF. CDR3 coding DNA: TGCGCCAGCAGTGAGCCGACTAGCGGATGTACAGATACGCAGTATTTT.

The chain uses TRBV21-1 and TRBJ2-1; no check of the table's D call, TRBD2, against the DNA was made. TRBV21-1 is flagged as a pseudogene. The CDR3 is 17 residues long. The CDR3 DNA reads as TGTGCCAGCAGCACTCCACCCCTAGCGGTCTCCTACAATGAGCAGTTCTTC. Translated: CASSTPPLAVSYNEQFF.

The genes are TRBV7-3 and TRBJ2-2, with 7 bases matching TRBD1. After removal of 2 bases from V and 6 bases from J, the junction contained 6 bases not matched to a gene. Germline V gene sequence: CDR1 SGHTA, CDR2 FQGTGA. This CDR3 has 15 amino acids. DNA of the CDR3: TGTGCCAGCAGCTTAGTAGGGGGCGCCCCCGGGGAGCTGTTTTTT. It codes for CASSLVGGAPGELFF.

The genes are TRBV2 and TRBJ2-6; D is unresolved. The germline V gene encodes CDR1 SNHLY and CDR2 FYNNEI. CDR3 length: 14 amino acids. Trimming cost V 8 bases and J 4 bases, with 12 bases left between them. CDR3: CASATELGANVLTF. The DNA for the CDR3 is TGTGCCAGCGCGACGGAACTAGGGGCCAACGTCCTGACTTTC.

The chain couples TRBV4-2 to TRBJ2-3; D gene ambiguous. The CDR3 sequence is 14 residues long. V was cut by 0 bases and J by 0 bases, with 4 bases left in between. The germline CDR1 and CDR2 sequences are LGHNA and YNFKEQ. For the CDR3, the DNA is TGTGCCAGCAGCCAAGATCGGAGCACAGATACGCAGTATTTT. Encoded protein: CASSQDRSTDTQYF.

The V and J genes are TRBV16 and TRBJ1-1; TRBD1 matches 9 bases. V lost 3 bases, J lost 5 bases, and 7 bases stayed unmatched. The CDR3 length is 15 residues. Germline lookup yields CDR1 KGHSY and CDR2 FQNENV. In nucleotides, the CDR3 is TGTGCCAGCAGCCAGGACAGGGGTTTGGGGACTGAAGCTTTCTTT. This codes for CASSQDRGLGTEAFF.

The chain employs TRBV21-1 and TRBJ2-7; TRBD2 reflects the table's D call only, with no check against the DNA. TRBV21-1 counts as a pseudogene. The CDR3 is 17 amino acids. The CDR3: CASSKDEAGGDPYEQYF. CDR3 DNA sequence: TGTGCCAGCAGCAAAGATGAGGCGGGAGGGGATCCCTACGAGCAGTACTTC.

This clone was seen once. The V and J genes are TRBV5-1 and TRBJ2-7; 7 bases fit TRBD1. This CDR3 spans 15 amino acids. With 4 bases clipped from V and 2 bases from J, the junction kept 9 bases outside the gene matches. Germline CDR1 and CDR2: SGHRS and YFSETQ. The CDR3 sequence: CASSARQGEAYEQYF. The CDR3 nucleotides are TGCGCCAGCAGCGCCCGACAGGGAGAAGCCTACGAGCAGTACTTC.

This chain connects TRBV5-4 to TRBJ2-5, with D unresolved. The CDR3 runs 14 residues. Between the trimmed V and J ends, which lost 0 bases and 0 bases, there was a span of 6 bases. Germline V gives CDR1 SGHNT, CDR2 YYREEE (reference sequence). The CDR3 is CASSLVSDQETQYF. The CDR3 DNA reads TGTGCCAGCAGCTTGGTATCAGACCAAGAGACCCAGTACTTC.

The chain recombines TRBV11-3 with TRBJ2-1, with a possible D match to TRBD1 (5 bases). The V end was cut by 1 base, the J end by 3 bases, with 10 bases between. Per the germline V gene, CDR1 is SGHNT and CDR2 is YENEEA. This CDR3 contains 15 residues. This chain's CDR3 is CASSLGQSVYNEQFF. CDR3 sequence (DNA): TGTGCCAGCAGCTTAGGACAGAGCGTCTACAATGAGCAGTTCTTC. Full variable domain (remainder filled in from reference TRBV11-3 and TRBJ2-1): EAGVVQSPRYKIIEKKQPVAFWCNPISGHNTLYWYLQNLGQGPELLIRYENEEAVDDSQLPKDRFSAERLKGVDSTLKIQPAELGDSAVYLCASSLGQSVYNEQFFGPGTRLTVL.